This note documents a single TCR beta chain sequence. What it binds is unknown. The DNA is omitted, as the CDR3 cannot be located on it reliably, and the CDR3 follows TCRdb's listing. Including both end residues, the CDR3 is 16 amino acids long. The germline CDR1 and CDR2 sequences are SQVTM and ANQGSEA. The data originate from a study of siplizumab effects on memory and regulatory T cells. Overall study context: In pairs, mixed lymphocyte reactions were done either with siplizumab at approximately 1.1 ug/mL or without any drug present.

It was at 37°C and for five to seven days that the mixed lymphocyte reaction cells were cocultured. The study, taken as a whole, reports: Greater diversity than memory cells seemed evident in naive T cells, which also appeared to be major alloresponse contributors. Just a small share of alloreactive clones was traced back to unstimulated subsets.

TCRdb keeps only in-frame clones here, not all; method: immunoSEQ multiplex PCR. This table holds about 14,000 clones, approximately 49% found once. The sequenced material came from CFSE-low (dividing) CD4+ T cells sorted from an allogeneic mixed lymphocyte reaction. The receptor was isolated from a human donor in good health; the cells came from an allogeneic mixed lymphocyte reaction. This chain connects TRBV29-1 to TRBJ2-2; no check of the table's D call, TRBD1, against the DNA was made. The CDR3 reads CSVEGQGAPSPGSCFF.